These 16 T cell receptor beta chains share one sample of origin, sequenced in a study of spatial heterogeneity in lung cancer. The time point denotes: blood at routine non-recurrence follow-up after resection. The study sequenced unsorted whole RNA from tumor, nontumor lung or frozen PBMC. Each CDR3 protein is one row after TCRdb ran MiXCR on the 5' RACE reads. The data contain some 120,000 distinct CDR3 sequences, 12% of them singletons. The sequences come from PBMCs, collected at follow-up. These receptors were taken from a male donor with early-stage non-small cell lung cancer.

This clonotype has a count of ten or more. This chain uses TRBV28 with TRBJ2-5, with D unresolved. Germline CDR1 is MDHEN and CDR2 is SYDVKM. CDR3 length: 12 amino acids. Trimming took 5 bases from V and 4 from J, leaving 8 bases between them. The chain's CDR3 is CASSPLVETQYF. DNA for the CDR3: TGTGCCAGCAGTCCTTTAGTAGAGACCCAGTACTTC.

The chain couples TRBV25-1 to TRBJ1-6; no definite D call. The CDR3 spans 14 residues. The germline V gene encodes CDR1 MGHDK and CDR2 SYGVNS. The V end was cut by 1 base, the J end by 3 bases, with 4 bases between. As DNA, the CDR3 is TGTGCCAGCAGTGAATCGGGCTATAATTCACCCCTCCACTTT. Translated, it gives CASSESGYNSPLHF.

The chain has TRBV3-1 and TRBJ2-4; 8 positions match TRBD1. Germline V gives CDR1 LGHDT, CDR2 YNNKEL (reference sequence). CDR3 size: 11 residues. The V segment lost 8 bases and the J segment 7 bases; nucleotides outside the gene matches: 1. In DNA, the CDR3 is TGTGCCAGCGGACAGGGCAACATTCAGTACTTC. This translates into CASGQGNIQYF.

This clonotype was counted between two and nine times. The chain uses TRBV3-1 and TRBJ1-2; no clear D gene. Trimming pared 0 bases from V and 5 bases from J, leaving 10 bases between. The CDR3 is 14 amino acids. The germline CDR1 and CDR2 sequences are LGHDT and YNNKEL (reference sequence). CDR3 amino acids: CASSQDEGLYGYTF. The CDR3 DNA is TGTGCCAGCAGCCAAGATGAAGGGTTGTATGGCTACACCTTC.

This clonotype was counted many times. The CDR3 DNA is TGCAGTGCTACTGACAGGGAAACCGGGTCTTCAAACATTCAGTACTTC. Its translation: CSATDRETGSSNIQYF. The chain combines TRBV20-1 with TRBJ2-4; 7 bases agree with TRBD1. CDR1 is DFQATT, CDR2 SNEGSKA, per germline (reference sequence). With 4 bases clipped from V and 6 bases from J, the junction kept 15 bases outside the gene matches. This CDR3 has 16 residues.

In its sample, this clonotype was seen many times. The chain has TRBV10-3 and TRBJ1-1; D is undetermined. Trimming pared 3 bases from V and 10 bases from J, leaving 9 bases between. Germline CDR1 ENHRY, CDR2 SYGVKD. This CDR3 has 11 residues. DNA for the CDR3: TGTGCCATCAGTGACGGGAACCCAGCTTTCTTT. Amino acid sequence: CAISDGNPAFF.

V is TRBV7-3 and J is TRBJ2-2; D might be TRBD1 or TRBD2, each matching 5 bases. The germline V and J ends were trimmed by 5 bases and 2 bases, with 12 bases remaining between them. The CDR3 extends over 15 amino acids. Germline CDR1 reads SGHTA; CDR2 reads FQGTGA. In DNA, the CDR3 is TGTGCCAGCAGCGCGATGGGGGTAAACACCGGGGAGCTGTTTTTT. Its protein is CASSAMGVNTGELFF.

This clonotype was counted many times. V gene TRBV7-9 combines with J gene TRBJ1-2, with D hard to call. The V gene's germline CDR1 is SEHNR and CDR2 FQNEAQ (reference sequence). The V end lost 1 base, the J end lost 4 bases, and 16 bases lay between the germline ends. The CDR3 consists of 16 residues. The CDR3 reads CASSLDGSRVFYGYTF. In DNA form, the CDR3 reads TGTGCCAGCAGCTTAGACGGATCCCGCGTGTTCTATGGCTACACCTTC. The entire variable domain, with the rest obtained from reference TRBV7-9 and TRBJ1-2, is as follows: DTGVSQNPRHKITKRGQNVTFRCDPISEHNRLYWYRQTLGQGPEFLTYFQNEAQLEKSRLLSDRFSAERPKGSFSTLEIQRTEQGDSAMYLCASSLDGSRVFYGYTFGSGTRLTVV.

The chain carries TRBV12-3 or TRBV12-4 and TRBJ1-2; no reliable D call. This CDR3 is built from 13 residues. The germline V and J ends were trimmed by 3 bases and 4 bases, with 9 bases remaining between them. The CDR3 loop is CASSFDISYGYTF. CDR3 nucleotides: TGTGCCAGCAGTTTCGACATCAGCTATGGCTACACCTTC.

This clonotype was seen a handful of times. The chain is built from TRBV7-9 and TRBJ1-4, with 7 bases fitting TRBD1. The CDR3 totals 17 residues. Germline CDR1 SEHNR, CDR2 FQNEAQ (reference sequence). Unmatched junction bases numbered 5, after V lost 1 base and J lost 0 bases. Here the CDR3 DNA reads TGTGCCAGCAGCTTAGGGGGGACAGCTGCAACTAATGAAAAACTGTTTTTT. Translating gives CASSLGGTAATNEKLFF.

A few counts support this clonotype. CDR3 sequence reads: CASSHVLRGRPGTEAFF. The CDR3 bases are TGTGCCAGCAGCCACGTTTTGAGGGGGAGGCCTGGAACTGAAGCTTTCTTT. The J gene is TRBJ1-1, the V gene TRBV4-2, with D possibly being TRBD1 (6 bases). The CDR3 has 17 amino acids. CDR1 and CDR2 (germline): LGHNA, YNFKEQ. Deletions cut 3 bases from V and 5 bases from J, with 22 bases between.

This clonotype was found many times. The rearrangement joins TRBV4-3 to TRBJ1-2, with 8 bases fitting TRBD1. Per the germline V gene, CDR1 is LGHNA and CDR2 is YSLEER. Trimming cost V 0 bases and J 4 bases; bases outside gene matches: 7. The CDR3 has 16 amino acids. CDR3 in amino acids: CASSQDPTGDGYGYTF. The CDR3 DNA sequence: TGCGCCAGCAGCCAAGACCCGACAGGGGACGGCTATGGCTACACCTTC.

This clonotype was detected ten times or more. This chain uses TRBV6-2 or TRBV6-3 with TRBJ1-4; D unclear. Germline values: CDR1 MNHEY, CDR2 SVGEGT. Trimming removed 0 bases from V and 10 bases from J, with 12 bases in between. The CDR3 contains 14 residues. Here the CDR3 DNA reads TGTGCCAGCAGTTACTCGAAAAATTCTGTAAAACTGTTTTTT. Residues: CASSYSKNSVKLFF.

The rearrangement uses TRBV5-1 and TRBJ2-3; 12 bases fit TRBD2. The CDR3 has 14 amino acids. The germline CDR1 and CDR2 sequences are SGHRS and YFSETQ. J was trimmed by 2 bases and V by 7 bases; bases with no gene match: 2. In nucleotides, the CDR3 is TGCGCCAGCGGGACTAGCGGGCCCACAGATACGCAGTATTTT. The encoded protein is CASGTSGPTDTQYF.

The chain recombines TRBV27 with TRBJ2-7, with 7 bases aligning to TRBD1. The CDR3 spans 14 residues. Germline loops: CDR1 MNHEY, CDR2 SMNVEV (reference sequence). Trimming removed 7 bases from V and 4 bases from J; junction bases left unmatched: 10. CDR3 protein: CASNSGTDLYEQYF. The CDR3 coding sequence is TGTGCCAGCAATTCCGGGACAGACCTGTACGAGCAGTACTTC.

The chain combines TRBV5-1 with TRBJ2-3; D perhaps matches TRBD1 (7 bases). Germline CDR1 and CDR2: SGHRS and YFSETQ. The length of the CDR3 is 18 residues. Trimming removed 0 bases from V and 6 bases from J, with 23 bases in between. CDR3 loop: CASSLAGGQTVVRDTQYF. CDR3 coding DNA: TGCGCCAGCAGCTTGGCCGGGGGACAGACGGTAGTAAGGGATACGCAGTATTTT.